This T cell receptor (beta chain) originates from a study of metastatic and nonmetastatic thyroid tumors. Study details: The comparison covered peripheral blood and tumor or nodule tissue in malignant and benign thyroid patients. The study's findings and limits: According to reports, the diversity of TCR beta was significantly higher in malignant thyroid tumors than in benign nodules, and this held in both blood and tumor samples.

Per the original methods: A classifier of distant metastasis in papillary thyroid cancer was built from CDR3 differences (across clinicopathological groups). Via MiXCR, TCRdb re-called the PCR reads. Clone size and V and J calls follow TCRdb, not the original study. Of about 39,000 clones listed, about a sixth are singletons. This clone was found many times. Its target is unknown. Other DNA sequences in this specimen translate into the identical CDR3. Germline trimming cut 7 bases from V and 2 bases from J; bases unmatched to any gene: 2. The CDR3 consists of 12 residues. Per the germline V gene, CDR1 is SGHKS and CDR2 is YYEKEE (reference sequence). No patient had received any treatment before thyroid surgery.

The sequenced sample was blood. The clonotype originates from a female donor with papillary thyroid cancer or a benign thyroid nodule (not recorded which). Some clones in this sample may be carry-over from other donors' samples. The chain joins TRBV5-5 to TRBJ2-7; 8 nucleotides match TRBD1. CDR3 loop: CASLDRAYEQYF. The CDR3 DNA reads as TGTGCCAGCCTGGACAGGGCCTACGAGCAGTACTTC.